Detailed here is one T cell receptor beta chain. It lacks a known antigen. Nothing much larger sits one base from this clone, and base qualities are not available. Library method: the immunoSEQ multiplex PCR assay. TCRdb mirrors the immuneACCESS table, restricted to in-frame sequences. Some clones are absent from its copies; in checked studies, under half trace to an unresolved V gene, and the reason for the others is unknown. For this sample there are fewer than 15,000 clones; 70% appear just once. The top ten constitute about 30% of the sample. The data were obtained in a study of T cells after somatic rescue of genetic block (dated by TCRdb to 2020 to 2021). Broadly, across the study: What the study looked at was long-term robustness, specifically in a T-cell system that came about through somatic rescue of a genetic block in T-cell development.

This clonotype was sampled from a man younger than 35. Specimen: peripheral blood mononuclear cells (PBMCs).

The nucleotide sequence is TGTGCCAGCAGCGTAGCCCTCGAAGGCGGGGGACAAGATACGCAGTATTTT. It translates to CASSVALEGGGQDTQYF. The sequence links TRBV9 to TRBJ2-3, with TRBD2 perhaps the D gene, on 7 matching bases. Cut back by 0 bases and 5 bases, the V and J ends lie 19 bases apart. Via the germline V gene, CDR1 is SGDLS and CDR2 YYNGEE. Measured from the cysteine to the phenylalanine, the CDR3 is 17 residues long. The entry retains the CDR3 DNA only, 51 bases that are in frame from base 1. The reference TRBV9 and TRBJ2-3 proteins fill in what lies around the CDR3, so the full variable domain reads DSGVTQTPKHLITATGQRVTLRCSPRSGDLSVYWYQQSLDQGLQFLIQYYNGEERAKGNILERFSAQQFPDLHSELNLSSLELGDSALYFCASSVALEGGGQDTQYFGPGTRLTVL.